Below, one TCR beta chain is given with its context. Its antigen is currently unknown. The data were obtained in a study of T cell repertoires in ileal Crohn's disease. Notes on the study in general: Endoscopic recurrence occurred in every patient whose clonality exceeded 26.8%.

Profiling relied on immunoSEQ multiplex PCR, and the TCRdb table lists in-frame clones only, not all of them. Altogether 6,700 or so clones are present, roughly 77% being singletons, with the ten largest covering about 15%. Germline V CDR1 and CDR2: SEHNR, FQNEAQ (reference sequence). V was clipped by 3 bases and J by 4 bases, with 6 bases between them. The length of the CDR3 is 13 residues. The rearrangement joins TRBV7-9 to TRBJ2-2; D ambiguous. This TCR was recovered from an adult with Crohn's disease. The material sequenced was ileal tissue. For the CDR3, the DNA is TGTGCCAGCAGCTTCATAGTCACCGGGGAGCTGTTTTTT. The encoded protein is CASSFIVTGELFF.